This T cell receptor beta chain was documented in a study of T cell clones after liver transplantation. As for the study in general: In this trial, immunosuppression withdrawal was attempted within 2 years of liver transplant. Until 12-24 months post-transplant, subjects got standard immunosuppression and no induction.

Sequenced by immunoSEQ multiplex PCR; TCRdb stores in-frame clones only, minus some. The sample has about 100,000 clones; roughly 80% are singletons. This CDR3 has 16 residues. V lost 2 bases and J lost 2; bases outside the gene matches: 5. Germline assignment: CDR1 SGHTA and CDR2 FQGNSA. The source is a human donor who received a liver transplant. V usage is TRBV7-2 and J usage is TRBJ1-5; 8 positions agree with TRBD1. The material sequenced was CD4+ T cells from blood, taken before liver transplant. The CDR3 DNA reads TGTGCCAGCAGCTTAACCCAGGGACAGGGCAATCAGCCCCAGCATTTT. Translating gives CASSLTQGQGNQPQHF.